The clone carrying this T cell receptor beta chain was observed a handful of times. Its antigen is still unknown. Measured with immunoSEQ multiplex PCR; TCRdb has only the in-frame clones, and not every one. This table has about 2 million clones, approximately 94% appearing once. The source of the sample is a study of shared clonotypes between healthy human individuals. Study context: Researchers assigned three CD4 naive, three CD4 memory, two CD8 naive and one CD8 memory plate to each donor. Study conclusions and caveats: Sampling covered nothing but blood. Tissue TCR repertoires likely differ from those found in blood. Some naive CD4 clonotypes, 4% to 6%, turned up in common across four donors.

The V end was cut by 1 base, the J end by 8 bases, with 11 bases between. The CDR3 extends over 13 amino acids. CDR1 is MGHDK, CDR2 SYGVNS, per germline. Naive CD8 cells lacked CD45RO and underwent positive selection for CCR7, leaving out terminally differentiated effector memory CD45RA+ cells. The sequence derives from a man in his late teens or twenties in good health. The chain has TRBV25-1 and TRBJ1-2, with D possibly matching TRBD1 (5 bases). Material for sequencing was naive CD8+ T cells sorted from blood. CDR3 nucleotides: TGTGCCAGCAGTGAATTACAGGCGTTGGGCTACACCTTC. Its translation is CASSELQALGYTF.